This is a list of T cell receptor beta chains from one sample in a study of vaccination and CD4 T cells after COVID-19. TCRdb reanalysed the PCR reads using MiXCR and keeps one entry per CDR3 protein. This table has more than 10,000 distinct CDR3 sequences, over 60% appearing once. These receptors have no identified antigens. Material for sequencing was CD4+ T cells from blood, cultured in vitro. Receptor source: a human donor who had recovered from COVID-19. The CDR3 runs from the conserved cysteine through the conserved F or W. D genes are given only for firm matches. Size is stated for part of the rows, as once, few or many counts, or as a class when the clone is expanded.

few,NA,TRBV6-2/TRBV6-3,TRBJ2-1,CASSSNIAASYNEQFF,TGTGCCAGCAGCTCCAATATAGCGGCGTCCTACAATGAGCAGTTCTTC
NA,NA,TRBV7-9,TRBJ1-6,CASSLVRDSPLHF,TGTGCCAGCAGCTTAGTTCGGGATTCACCCCTCCACTTT
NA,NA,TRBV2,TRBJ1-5,CASSGKVPQPQHF,TGTGCCAGCAGCGGGAAAGTGCCTCAGCCCCAGCATTTT
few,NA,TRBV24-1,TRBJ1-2,CATSDFKGTVRGYTF,TGTGCCACCAGTGATTTCAAGGGAACGGTACGTGGCTACACCTTC
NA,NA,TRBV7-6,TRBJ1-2,CASSPGPGNYGYTF,TGTGCCAGCAGCCCCGGTCCCGGGAACTATGGCTACACCTTC
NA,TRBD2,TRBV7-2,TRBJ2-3,CASSLGGAGGDTQYF,TGTGCCAGCAGCTTAGGGGGGGCGGGAGGAGATACGCAGTATTTT
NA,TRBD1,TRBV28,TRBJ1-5,CASSLSGTGGSNQPQHF,TGTGCCAGCAGTTTATCAGGGACAGGGGGCAGCAATCAGCCCCAGCATTTT
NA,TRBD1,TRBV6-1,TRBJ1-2,CASRPRVSGTGMSYGYTF,TGTGCCAGCAGACCGCGCGTATCCGGGACAGGGATGAGCTATGGCTACACCTTC
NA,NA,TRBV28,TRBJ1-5,CASSLDSSNQPQHF,TGTGCCAGCAGTTTGGACAGTAGCAATCAGCCCCAGCATTTT
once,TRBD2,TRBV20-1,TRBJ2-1,CSVGTSGNNEQFF,TGCAGTGTCGGGACTAGCGGCAATAATGAGCAGTTCTTC
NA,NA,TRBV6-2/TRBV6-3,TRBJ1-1,CASTRTALNTEAFF,TGTGCCAGCACCCGGACAGCTTTGAACACTGAAGCTTTCTTT
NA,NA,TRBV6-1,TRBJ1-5,CASSRTGISNQPQHF,TGTGCCAGCAGCCGTACAGGGATTAGCAATCAGCCCCAGCATTTT
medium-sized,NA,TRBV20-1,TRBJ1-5,CSAPRGAQSNQPQHF,TGCAGTGCACCCCGGGGGGCGCAAAGCAATCAGCCCCAGCATTTT
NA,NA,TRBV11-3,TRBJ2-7,CASSPGEAYEQYF,TGTGCCAGCAGCCCCGGGGAAGCCTACGAGCAGTACTTC
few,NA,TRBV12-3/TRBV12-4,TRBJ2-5,CASSLQLRETQYF,TGTGCCAGCAGCCTCCAGTTGAGAGAGACCCAGTACTTC
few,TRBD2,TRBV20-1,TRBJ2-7,CSAPSGANYEQYF,TGCAGTGCCCCTAGCGGGGCTAACTACGAGCAGTACTTC
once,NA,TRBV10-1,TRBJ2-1,CASTNQTSMYLCASHSNPNEQFF,NA
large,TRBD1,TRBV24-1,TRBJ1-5,CATSDPRTGGNNQPQHF,TGTGCCACCAGTGACCCCCGGACAGGGGGGAACAATCAGCCCCAGCATTTT
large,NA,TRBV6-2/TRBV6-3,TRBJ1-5,CASKMDSRNQPQHF,TGTGCCAGCAAAATGGACTCACGCAATCAGCCCCAGCATTTT
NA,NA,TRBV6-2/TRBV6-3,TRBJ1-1,CASTTPFYVAEAFF,TGTGCCAGCACCACGCCTTTCTATGTCGCTGAAGCTTTCTTT
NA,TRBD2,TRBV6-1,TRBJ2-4,CASRLTSPSGIQYF,TGTGCCAGCAGACTGACTAGCCCCTCGGGCATTCAGTACTTC
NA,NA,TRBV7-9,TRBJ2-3,CASSLKTDTQYF,TGTGCCAGCAGCTTAAAGACGGATACGCAGTATTTT
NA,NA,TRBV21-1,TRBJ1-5,CASSKGGCGNSGNQPQHF,TGTGCCAGCAGCAAAGGGGGGTGCGGGAATTCGGGTAATCAGCCCCAGCATTTT
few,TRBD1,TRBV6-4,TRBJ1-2,CASSDQTGGNYGYTF,TGTGCCAGCAGTGACCAGACAGGGGGTAACTATGGCTACACCTTC
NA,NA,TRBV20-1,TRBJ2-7,CSARDPRALEQYF,TGCAGTGCTAGAGATCCCAGGGCACTCGAGCAGTACTTC
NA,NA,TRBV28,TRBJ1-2,CASSLRGSGYTF,TGTGCCAGCAGTTTACGGGGGAGTGGCTACACCTTC
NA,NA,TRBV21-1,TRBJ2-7,CASMDEQYF,TGTGCCAGCATGGACGAGCAGTACTTC
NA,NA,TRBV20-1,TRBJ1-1,CSAKRGTEAFF,TGCAGTGCCAAGAGGGGTACTGAAGCTTTCTTT
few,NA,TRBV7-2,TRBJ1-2,CASSARRASDGYTF,TGTGCCAGCAGCGCACGGAGGGCGAGTGATGGCTACACCTTC
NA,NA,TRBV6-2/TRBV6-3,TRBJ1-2,CASSYGSVVTNYGYTF,TGTGCCAGCAGTTACGGCTCAGTAGTCACTAACTATGGCTACACCTTC
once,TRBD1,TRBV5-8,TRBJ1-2,CASSSRGPYGYTF,TGTGCCAGCAGCTCCAGGGGGCCATATGGCTACACCTTC
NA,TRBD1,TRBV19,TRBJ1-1,CASSAQDRGIYTEAFF,TGTGCCAGTAGTGCCCAGGACAGGGGAATATACACTGAAGCTTTCTTT
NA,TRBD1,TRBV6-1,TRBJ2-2,CASSKRTGVNTGELFF,TGTGCCAGCAGTAAGAGGACAGGGGTGAACACCGGGGAGCTGTTTTTT
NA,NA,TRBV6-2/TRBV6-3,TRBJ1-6,CASSYSYRAAPSPLHF,TGTGCCAGCAGTTACTCCTACAGGGCAGCACCCTCACCCCTCCACTTT
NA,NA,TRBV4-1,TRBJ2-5,CASSPPDYETQYF,TGCGCCAGCAGCCCCCCGGACTATGAGACCCAGTACTTC
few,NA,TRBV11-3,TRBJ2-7,CASSLQGSEQYF,TGTGCCAGCAGTTTACAGGGATCCGAGCAGTACTTC
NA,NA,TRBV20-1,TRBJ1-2,CSAFRGSYGYTF,TGCAGTGCTTTCAGGGGTAGCTATGGCTACACCTTC
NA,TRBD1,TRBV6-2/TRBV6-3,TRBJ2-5,CASRGGGETQYF,TGTGCCAGCAGAGGGGGCGGGGAGACCCAGTACTTC
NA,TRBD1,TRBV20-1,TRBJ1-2,CSASVWDRPSANYGYTF,TGCAGTGCTAGCGTATGGGACAGGCCGTCTGCTAACTATGGCTACACCTTC
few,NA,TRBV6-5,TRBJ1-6,CASSFSFGSPLHF,TGTGCCAGCAGTTTCAGTTTCGGGTCACCCCTCCACTTT
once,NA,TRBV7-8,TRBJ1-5,CASRMTGGHQPQHF,TGTGCCAGCAGGATGACGGGAGGGCATCAGCCCCAGCATTTT
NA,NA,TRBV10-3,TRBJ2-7,CAISEPRWAYEQYF,TGTGCCATCAGTGAGCCCCGCTGGGCCTACGAGCAGTACTTC
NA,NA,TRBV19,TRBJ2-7,CASSIGREQYF,TGTGCCAGTAGTATCGGAAGGGAGCAGTACTTC